What follows is one T cell receptor (beta chain) and its context. This record comes from a study of blood T cell repertoires in COVID-19. Libraries were prepared by immunoSEQ multiplex PCR; TCRdb keeps only in-frame clonotypes and omits some of them. The sample includes about 74,000 clones, 90% of them seen just once. The CDR3 is 14 amino acids. The V end was cut by 3 bases, the J end by 7 bases, with 13 bases between. CDR1 is SGDLS and CDR2 is YYNGEE in the germline V gene. This receptor was obtained from a man aged 50 or older with acute or convalescent COVID-19. Sequencing input: peripheral blood. This sequence joins TRBV9 and TRBJ2-2, with D possibly TRBD1 on 6 matching bases. CDR3 DNA sequence: TGTGCCAGCAGCGGGCAGGGGTATCTCGGGGAGCTGTTTTTT. Translating it yields CASSGQGYLGELFF. The full variable domain, in which reference TRBV9 and TRBJ2-2 provide the parts outside the CDR3, is DSGVTQTPKHLITATGQRVTLRCSPRSGDLSVYWYQQSLDQGLQFLIQYYNGEERAKGNILERFSAQQFPDLHSELNLSSLELGDSALYFCASSGQGYLGELFFGEGSRLTVL.